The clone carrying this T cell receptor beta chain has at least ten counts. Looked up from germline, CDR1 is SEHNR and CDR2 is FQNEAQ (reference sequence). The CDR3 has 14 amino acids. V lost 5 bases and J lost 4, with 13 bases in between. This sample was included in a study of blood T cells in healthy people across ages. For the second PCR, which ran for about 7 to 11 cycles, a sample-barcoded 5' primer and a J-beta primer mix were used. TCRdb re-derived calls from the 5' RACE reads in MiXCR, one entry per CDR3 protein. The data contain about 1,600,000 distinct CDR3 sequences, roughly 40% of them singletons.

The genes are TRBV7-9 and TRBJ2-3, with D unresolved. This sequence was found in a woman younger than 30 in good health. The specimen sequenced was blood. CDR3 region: CASSPPSDADTQYF. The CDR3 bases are TGTGCCAGCAGCCCCCCGTCCGACGCAGATACGCAGTATTTT.